This entry lists 13 T cell receptor beta chains sequenced from one sample in a study of memory CD4+ T cells and cytomegalovirus serostatus. Here immunoSEQ multiplex PCR was the method, and the copy in TCRdb shows in-frame clones only, minus some. The sample contains 50,000 to 75,000 clones, about 81% of which appear only once. Single viable CD3+CD4+CD8-CD45RO+ cells were sorted as the memory CD4+ T cells. Sequencing was performed on memory CD4+ T cells from blood. The receptors were gathered from an adult in good health and CMV-seronegative.

J is TRBJ2-5 and V is TRBV5-1; D gene unclear. Looked up from germline, CDR1 is SGHRS and CDR2 is YFSETQ. V was shortened by 7 bases and J by 0 bases, with 13 bases between the two germline ends. The CDR3 extends over 14 amino acids. The CDR3 sequence: CASARPPYQETQYF. The CDR3 region has the DNA TGCGCCAGCGCTAGGCCCCCGTACCAAGAGACCCAGTACTTC.

The gene calls are TRBV6-6 and TRBJ2-7; D tentatively fits TRBD1 or TRBD2 (5 bases each). The germline gives CDR1 MNHNY, CDR2 SVGAGI (reference sequence). The CDR3 contains 15 residues. V lost 2 bases and J lost 0, with 11 bases in between. The CDR3 region is CASSYGGRSSYEQYF. For the CDR3, the DNA is TGTGCCAGCAGTTACGGGGGAAGAAGCTCCTACGAGCAGTACTTC.

The chain employs TRBV7-2 and TRBJ2-7, with a tentative D call TRBD1 (6 bases). There are 14 residues in the CDR3. CDR1 is SGHTA and CDR2 is FQGNSA in the germline V gene. The V end was cut by 5 bases, the J end by 2 bases, with 13 bases between. The CDR3 DNA follows: TGTGCCAGCAGCCGTTGGACAGTTCCCTACGAGCAGTACTTC. Its protein product is CASSRWTVPYEQYF. The variable domain in full, completed from reference TRBV7-2 and TRBJ2-7, reads GAGVSQSPSNKVTEKGKDVELRCDPISGHTALYWYRQSLGQGLEFLIYFQGNSAPDKSGLPSDRFSAERTGGSVSTLTIQRTQQEDSAVYLCASSRWTVPYEQYFGPGTRLTVT.

This clone is a singleton in its sample. This chain uses TRBV13 with TRBJ1-4; TRBD1 matches 7 bases. The germline gives CDR1 PRHDT, CDR2 FYEKMQ (reference sequence). The CDR3 contains 16 residues. The J segment lost 7 bases and the V segment lost 0 bases, leaving 8 bases of the junction unmatched. CDR3 region: CASSLGRQGGSEKLFF. Written as DNA, the CDR3 is TGTGCCAGCAGCTTAGGTCGACAGGGCGGTAGTGAAAAACTGTTTTTT.

The rearrangement links TRBV7-2 to TRBJ2-1; 8 bases map to TRBD2. Per germline, CDR1 SGHTA and CDR2 FQGNSA. The CDR3 sequence is 15 residues long. The ends lost 5 bases at V and 6 bases at J; junction bases unmatched: 9. In nucleotides, the CDR3 is TGTGCCAGCAGCCCAAACGGACTAGCCGGCAATGAGCAGTTCTTC. This sequence encodes CASSPNGLAGNEQFF.

Here the CDR3 reads CASREQGNTEAFF. The CDR3, as DNA: TGTGCCAGCAGAGAACAGGGGAACACTGAAGCTTTCTTT. V usage is TRBV6-5 and J usage is TRBJ1-1, with D perhaps TRBD1 (6 bases). This CDR3 contains 13 residues. V dropped 6 bases and J dropped 1 base, with 9 bases sitting between them. The germline gives CDR1 MNHEY, CDR2 SVGAGI.

The chain uses TRBV6-1 and TRBJ1-1; D perhaps matches TRBD1 (5 bases). Looked up from germline, CDR1 is MNHNS and CDR2 is SASEGT. Trimming took off 4 bases at V and 0 bases at J, with 15 bases between the two ends. This CDR3 spans 16 amino acids. The CDR3 is CASSGGWGTVNTEAFF. CDR3 in DNA: TGTGCCAGCAGTGGGGGGTGGGGCACCGTGAACACTGAAGCTTTCTTT.

This clone was detected many times. The gene calls are TRBV5-1 and TRBJ2-7; 7 bases agree with TRBD1. CDR3 length: 17 residues. J lost 3 bases, V lost 1 base, and 13 bases had no gene match. Looked up from germline, CDR1 is SGHRS and CDR2 is YFSETQ. Here the CDR3 reads CASSLRAGRQGLYEQYF. The CDR3 nucleotides are TGCGCCAGCAGCTTGAGGGCTGGCCGACAGGGCCTCTACGAGCAGTACTTC.

The V call is TRBV7-6, the J call TRBJ1-1; TRBD1 aligns across 8 bases. This CDR3 has 16 amino acids. V was pared by 0 bases and J by 0 bases, with 3 bases of the junction left unmatched. The germline gives CDR1 SGHVS, CDR2 FNYEAQ. CDR3 sequence (DNA): TGTGCCAGCAGCTTAGCCCCGACAGGGGTGAACACTGAAGCTTTCTTT. It yields the protein CASSLAPTGVNTEAFF. The full variable domain, in which reference TRBV7-6 and TRBJ1-1 provide the parts outside the CDR3, is GAGVSQSPRYKVTKRGQDVALRCDPISGHVSLYWYRQALGQGPEFLTYFNYEAQQDKSGLPNDRFSAERPEGSISTLTIQRTEQRDSAMYRCASSLAPTGVNTEAFFGQGTRLTVV.

J is TRBJ2-2 and V is TRBV10-2, with 10 bases identical to TRBD2. Germline trimming cut 7 bases from V and 1 base from J; bases unmatched to any gene: 9. Germline assignment: CDR1 WSHSY and CDR2 SAAADI. CDR3 size: 17 residues. DNA of the CDR3: TGCGCCAGCACCTTGACTAGCGGGTCCTTGAACACCGGGGAGCTGTTTTTT. The encoded protein is CASTLTSGSLNTGELFF.

This chain joins TRBV5-8 and TRBJ1-4, with 9 bases lining up with TRBD1. Trimming took 4 bases from V and 5 from J; bases not matched to a gene: 6. This CDR3 comprises 15 residues. Germline CDR1 is SGHTS and CDR2 is YDEGEE. The CDR3: CASSIGTGKNEKLFF. The CDR3, as DNA: TGTGCCAGCAGCATAGGGACAGGGAAAAATGAAAAACTGTTTTTT.

DNA of the CDR3: TGTGCCAGCTCAGAAACAGGGGCCCTCTCCTACGAGCAGTACTTC. Translated, it gives CASSETGALSYEQYF. The rearrangement links TRBV18 to TRBJ2-7; 7 positions agree with TRBD1. Trimming at V came to 5 bases and at J to 0 bases, leaving 7 bases not matched to a gene. Germline-derived CDR1 and CDR2 are KGHSH and LQKENI. The CDR3 runs to 15 residues.

This sequence joins TRBV2 and TRBJ2-7; TRBD1 agrees at 8 bases. J was trimmed by 2 bases and V by 8 bases; bases with no gene match: 8. This CDR3 contains 14 residues. CDR1 SNHLY and CDR2 FYNNEI come from the germline V gene. This CDR3 reads CASCRGQGPYEQYF. Written as DNA, the CDR3 is TGTGCCAGCTGCCGCGGACAGGGTCCCTACGAGCAGTACTTC.